This note documents a single T cell receptor (beta chain) sequence. Antigen: not known. This specimen comes from a study of a mutant IDH1 vaccine in newly diagnosed glioma. Generated by immunoSEQ multiplex PCR, the TCRdb table keeps only in-frame clones and is missing some. The sample has tens of thousands of clones, about 81% seen once. Deletions cut 1 base from V and 6 bases from J, with 16 bases between. The CDR3 sequence is 17 residues long. From germline, CDR1 is MNHEY and CDR2 SMNVEV (reference sequence). Time point: week 47, end of study. The content of each vaccine dose was 300 ug of mutant IDH1 20-mer peptide, and topical imiquimod accompanied it.

This receptor was taken from a man between 40 and 49 years old with glioma. The chain recombines TRBV27 with TRBJ1-6; no firm D call. The sample here was PBMCs, taken from a glioma patient whose treatment included an IDH1 peptide vaccine. CDR3: CASSLLDLGRSNSPLHF. For the CDR3, the DNA is TGTGCCAGCAGTTTATTGGACCTTGGTCGGAGTAATTCACCCCTCCACTTT.